One and the same sample provided the 3 T cell receptor beta chains below, sequenced in a study of CD8 T cells in ankylosing spondylitis. Study outcomes and limitations: Blood from ankylosing spondylitis patients appeared to carry a characteristic eight-variant TCR beta motif.

Their antigens are not known. TCRdb re-called the 5' RACE reads with MiXCR, one entry per CDR3 protein. This sample carries around 480,000 distinct CDR3 sequences, roughly 17% of them seen once, and the ten largest clones take approximately 0.93%. Sequenced sample: blood, either unsorted or a sorted T cell fraction (not recorded which). The receptors come from a male donor with ankylosing spondylitis.

The CDR3 DNA is TGTGCCAGCAGCCGGCAGGGTCCGCGCACAGATACGCAGTATTTT. This gives the protein CASSRQGPRTDTQYF. The chain joins TRBV14 to TRBJ2-3, with a weak D call TRBD1 (5 bases). Germline-derived CDR1 and CDR2 are SGHDN and FVKESK. V was shortened by 4 bases and J by 1 base, with 12 bases between the two germline ends. CDR3 length: 15 amino acids.

The chain combines TRBV12-3 or TRBV12-4 with TRBJ1-1; D gene ambiguous. The CDR3 contains 12 residues. Trimming shortened V by 3 bases and J by 4 bases, and 6 bases separated the two germline ends. CDR3 sequence: CASSFYITEAFF. In DNA, the CDR3 is TGTGCCAGCAGTTTTTATATCACTGAAGCTTTCTTT.

This clonotype appeared many times. The chain links TRBV18 to TRBJ1-1; 11 bases fit TRBD1. V shed 3 bases and J 9 bases; nucleotides not matched to a gene: 6. This CDR3 is built from 14 residues. From germline, CDR1 is KGHSH and CDR2 LQKENI. The CDR3 bases are TGTGCCAGCTCACCGGGGACAGGGGGTTCGAAAGCTTTCTTT. Protein: CASSPGTGGSKAFF.